Listed below are T cell receptor beta chains from one sample, sequenced in a study of blood T cell repertoires in COVID-19. Method: immunoSEQ multiplex PCR; TCRdb's copy keeps in-frame clones and lacks some. The sample lists around 130,000 clones, approximately 89% occurring once. The sample was peripheral blood. All receptors come from a human donor in a cohort sampled during active COVID-19. Both conserved end residues are part of each CDR3. The D gene is left open where the match is weak. Clone size is not always given. Where it is, it says once, few, many or a class for expanded clones.

D gene | J gene | V gene | clone size | CDR3 protein | CDR3 DNA
- | TRBJ2-5 | TRBV3-1/TRBV3-2 | - | CASSHHAIQYQETQYF | TGTGCCAGCAGCCACCACGCCATACAGTACCAAGAGACCCAGTACTTC
- | TRBJ1-1 | TRBV15 | - | CATSRPEEGTEAFF | TGTGCCACCAGCAGACCTGAAGAGGGCACTGAAGCTTTCTTT
- | TRBJ1-2 | TRBV19 | - | CASTRGTAGYTF | TGTGCCAGTACGAGAGGGACTGCAGGCTACACCTTC
TRBD2 | TRBJ2-5 | TRBV9 | once | CASSVRTSGGLETQYF | TGTGCCAGCAGCGTTAGGACTAGCGGGGGGTTGGAGACCCAGTACTTC
TRBD2 | TRBJ2-2 | TRBV2 | - | CASSEALAGGAGGELFF | TGTGCCAGCAGTGAAGCGCTTGCCGGGGGGGCTGGAGGGGAGCTGTTTTTT
- | TRBJ2-1 | TRBV19 | - | CASSIRGSYNEQFF | TGTGCCAGTAGTATCCGGGGCTCCTACAATGAGCAGTTCTTC
- | TRBJ1-5 | TRBV7-6 | - | CASSLRGGEGQPQHF | TGTGCCAGCAGCTTACGGGGGGGGGAAGGTCAGCCCCAGCATTTT
TRBD1 | TRBJ2-3 | TRBV4-3 | once | CASSPGQGREDTQYF | TGCGCCAGCAGCCCCGGACAGGGGAGGGAAGATACGCAGTATTTT
TRBD1 | TRBJ1-5 | TRBV4-1 | - | CASSQVYRGDQPQHF | TGCGCCAGCAGCCAAGTGTACAGGGGAGATCAGCCCCAGCATTTT
- | TRBJ2-3 | TRBV14 | - | CASSPGALQYF | TGTGCCAGCAGCCCAGGGGCCCTGCAGTATTTT
TRBD2 | TRBJ2-1 | TRBV11-3 | - | CASSLPLAGLRNEQFF | TGTGCCAGCAGCCTCCCGCTAGCGGGACTTCGGAATGAGCAGTTCTTC
- | TRBJ2-5 | TRBV5-6 | - | CASSLGQGETQYF | TGTGCCAGCAGCTTGGGGCAGGGAGAGACCCAGTACTTC
TRBD1 | TRBJ2-1 | TRBV2 | - | CASTRDSNYNEQFF | TGTGCCAGCACCCGGGACAGCAATTACAATGAGCAGTTCTTC
TRBD1 | TRBJ2-5 | TRBV27 | once | CASSLSGQLETQYF | TGTGCCAGCAGTTTATCGGGACAGCTAGAGACCCAGTACTTC
TRBD1 | TRBJ2-2 | TRBV2 | - | CASRGQGSGELFF | TGTGCCAGCAGGGGACAGGGGTCCGGGGAGCTGTTTTTT
TRBD1 | TRBJ1-2 | TRBV19 | - | CASKTGGGYGYTF | TGTGCCAGTAAGACAGGGGGCGGCTATGGCTACACCTTC
- | TRBJ2-1 | TRBV19 | - | CASSGLPRSSYNEQFF | TGTGCCAGTAGCGGACTACCAAGGAGCTCCTACAATGAGCAGTTCTTC
- | TRBJ1-1 | TRBV12-5 | - | CASGLENLNTEAFF | TGTGCTAGTGGTTTGGAAAACTTGAACACTGAAGCTTTCTTT
- | TRBJ1-5 | TRBV29-1 | - | CSVGQNNQPQHF | TGCAGCGTTGGGCAGAATAATCAGCCCCAGCATTTT
- | TRBJ1-6 | TRBV27 | - | CASSLWENSPLHF | TGTGCCAGCAGTTTATGGGAGAATTCACCCCTCCACTTT
TRBD2 | TRBJ2-1 | TRBV7-3 | - | CASSLTPGGPSEQFF | TGTGCCAGCAGCTTAACCCCGGGGGGGCCGAGTGAGCAGTTCTTC
TRBD2 | TRBJ2-3 | TRBV28 | - | CASSPLTSGLAGTDTQYF | TGTGCCAGCAGTCCTCTTACATCGGGACTAGCAGGCACAGATACGCAGTATTTT
- | TRBJ2-7 | TRBV7-2 | once | CASSLLPDSSYEQYF | TGTGCCAGCAGCTTACTACCCGACTCGTCCTACGAGCAGTACTTC
TRBD1 | TRBJ1-2 | TRBV7-9 | - | CASTPRTGIYGYTF | TGTGCCAGCACCCCCCGGACAGGGATCTATGGCTACACCTTC
- | TRBJ1-2 | TRBV7-9 | - | CASSLYGSDGYTF | TGTGCCAGCAGCTTATACGGGAGCGATGGCTACACCTTC
- | TRBJ2-7 | TRBV6-4 | - | CASSDEGSFYEQYF | TGTGCCAGCAGTGATGAGGGCTCCTTCTACGAGCAGTACTTC
TRBD2 | TRBJ2-3 | TRBV6-2/TRBV6-3 | - | CASSYLPSAGGLGADTQYF | TGTGCCAGCAGTTACCTCCCCTCAGCGGGGGGCCTCGGGGCAGATACGCAGTATTTT
TRBD1 | TRBJ1-2 | TRBV5-4 | - | CASSPAGGNYGYTF | TGTGCCAGCAGCCCCGCAGGGGGAAACTATGGCTACACCTTC
TRBD2 | TRBJ2-1 | TRBV7-2 | - | CASSPPSGRSKFF | TGTGCCAGCAGCCCCCCTAGCGGGAGGAGTAAGTTCTTC
- | TRBJ1-5 | TRBV21-1 | - | CARVDTGDYSNQPQHF | TGTGCCAGAGTCGATACAGGGGATTATAGCAATCAGCCCCAGCATTTT
TRBD2 | TRBJ2-5 | TRBV18 | - | CASSHKSGTSGDF | TGTGCCAGCTCACATAAATCCGGGACTAGCGGCGACTTC
TRBD1 | TRBJ2-3 | TRBV9 | medium-sized | CASSVEQGEADTQYF | TGTGCCAGCAGCGTAGAACAGGGGGAGGCAGATACGCAGTATTTT
- | TRBJ2-2 | TRBV5-4 | - | CASSPGRSTNTGELFF | TGTGCCAGCTCTCCAGGGAGGTCTACGAACACCGGGGAGCTGTTTTTT
TRBD2 | TRBJ2-2 | TRBV7-9 | - | CASSFQRGGLNTGELFF | TGTGCCAGCAGCTTTCAGCGGGGGGGCCTCAACACCGGGGAGCTGTTTTTT
TRBD2 | TRBJ2-4 | TRBV6-2/TRBV6-3 | - | CASSWGLGLAGAKNIQYF | TGTGCCAGCAGTTGGGGGCTGGGACTAGCGGGAGCCAAAAACATTCAGTACTTC
- | TRBJ2-1 | TRBV28 | - | CASRSLGSGLNEQFF | TGTGCCAGCAGGTCACTTGGGAGCGGACTAAATGAGCAGTTCTTC
- | TRBJ1-4 | TRBV6-5 | - | CASSRQMTTNEKLFF | TGTGCCAGCAGTAGACAGATGACAACTAATGAAAAACTGTTTTTT
- | TRBJ2-5 | TRBV13 | - | CASSLPDRKRTQYF | TGTGCCAGCAGCCTACCGGACAGAAAGAGAACCCAGTACTTC
- | TRBJ2-3 | TRBV2 | once | CASSELGQSNTQYF | TGTGCCAGCAGTGAATTGGGACAAAGCAATACGCAGTATTTT
- | TRBJ1-2 | TRBV2 | - | CASSQTADNGYTF | TGTGCCAGCAGCCAAACTGCGGACAATGGCTACACCTTC
- | TRBJ2-1 | TRBV5-6 | - | CASSLDSAGGYNEQFF | TGTGCCAGCAGCCTCGATAGCGCCGGGGGTTACAATGAGCAGTTCTTC
- | TRBJ1-5 | TRBV19 | - | CASSIDSANQPQHF | TGTGCCAGTAGTATAGACAGCGCGAATCAGCCCCAGCATTTT
- | TRBJ1-6 | TRBV5-1 | once | CASSETGLRSPLHF | TGCGCCAGCAGCGAGACAGGTTTAAGGTCACCCCTCCACTTT